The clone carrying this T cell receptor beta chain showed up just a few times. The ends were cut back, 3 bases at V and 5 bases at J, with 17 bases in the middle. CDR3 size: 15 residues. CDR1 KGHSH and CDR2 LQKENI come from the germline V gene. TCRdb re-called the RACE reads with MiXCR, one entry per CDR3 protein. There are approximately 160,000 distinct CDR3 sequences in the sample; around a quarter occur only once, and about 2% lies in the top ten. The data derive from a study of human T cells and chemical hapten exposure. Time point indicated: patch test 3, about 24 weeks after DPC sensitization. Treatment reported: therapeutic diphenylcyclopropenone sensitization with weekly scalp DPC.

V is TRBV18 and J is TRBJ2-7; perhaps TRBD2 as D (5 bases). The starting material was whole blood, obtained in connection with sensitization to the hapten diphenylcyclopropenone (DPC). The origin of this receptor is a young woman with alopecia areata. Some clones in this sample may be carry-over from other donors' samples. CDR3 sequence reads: CASSPSLIGNHEQYF. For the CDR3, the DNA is TGTGCCAGCTCACCCTCTTTAATCGGGAACCACGAGCAGTACTTC.